These 12 T cell receptor beta chains were sequenced from one sample in a study of vaccination and CD4 T cells after COVID-19. The Oncomine TCR Beta short-read assay sequenced DNA from cultured CD4+ T cells. TCRdb itself ran the PCR reads through MiXCR, one entry per CDR3 protein. The repertoire has around 15,000 distinct CDR3 sequences, approximately 26% of them found once; the top ten carry roughly a quarter. Their specific antigens are unknown. Noted treatment: approximately nine-day PBMC culture with coronavirus spike peptide pools or control peptides (ViraFEST assay). The sample comprised cultured CD4+ T cells from blood. The receptor source for this set is a human donor with COVID-19.

The genes are TRBV6-1 and TRBJ1-6, with D perhaps TRBD1 (5 bases). The V end lost 6 bases, the J end lost 1 base, and 19 bases lay between the germline ends. Germline V gene data show CDR1 as MNHNS and CDR2 as SASEGT. This CDR3 has 18 residues. The CDR3 spells CASRSDRASGSYNSPLHF. The CDR3 coding sequence is TGTGCCAGCAGGAGTGACAGAGCGTCAGGGTCCTATAATTCACCCCTCCACTTT.

This clonotype has a handful of counts. The V gene is TRBV5-1, the J gene TRBJ2-6, with D possibly being TRBD2 (7 bases). CDR1 is SGHRS, CDR2 YFSETQ, per germline. Trimming left V 0 bases short and J 1 base short, with 17 bases between. CDR3 length: 19 residues. The CDR3 bases are TGCGCCAGCAGCTTGGTGGAGGGGGGGCGCGGGTCTGGGGCCAACGTCCTGACTTTC. Its protein is CASSLVEGGRGSGANVLTF.

The V gene is TRBV11-2, the J gene TRBJ2-5, with 7 bases lining up with TRBD2. This CDR3 has 14 amino acids. Germline assignment: CDR1 SGHAT and CDR2 FQNNGV. J gave up 5 bases and V 5 bases, and 8 bases lay outside the gene matches. CDR3 region: CASSPTGGLETQYF. The CDR3 DNA is TGTGCCAGCAGCCCCACGGGGGGTCTTGAGACCCAGTACTTC.

The chain carries TRBV4-3 and TRBJ2-1; no clear D gene. Deletions cut 0 bases from V and 2 bases from J, with 17 bases between. CDR1 LGHNA and CDR2 YSLEER come from the germline V gene. The CDR3 length is 18 residues. DNA for the CDR3: TGCGCCAGCAGCCAAGACCAAAGCTGGGGAAATGCCTACAATGAGCAGTTCTTC. It encodes CASSQDQSWGNAYNEQFF.

This rearrangement joins TRBV12-5 to TRBJ2-5; D might be TRBD2 (7 bases). The CDR3 has 16 amino acids. Germline V gene lookup returns CDR1 LGHNT and CDR2 FRNRAP. Between the trimmed V and J ends, which lost 6 bases and 4 bases, there was a span of 21 bases. CDR3 loop: CASGMRPRGGGETQYF. The CDR3 DNA is TGTGCTAGTGGGATGCGCCCGAGGGGGGGAGGAGAGACCCAGTACTTC.

J is TRBJ1-5 and V is TRBV20-1, with a tentative D call TRBD1 (6 bases). Germline CDR1 reads DFQATT; CDR2 reads SNEGSKA (reference sequence). V was pared by 0 bases and J by 0 bases, with 18 bases between. The length of the CDR3 is 18 residues. The CDR3 reads CSARDLGQGHNSNQPQHF. Written as DNA, the CDR3 is TGCAGTGCTAGAGATCTAGGGCAGGGGCATAATAGCAATCAGCCCCAGCATTTT.

This clonotype came up a few times. The gene calls are TRBV6-1 and TRBJ1-1; D is undetermined. CDR3 size: 14 residues. Trimming took 1 base from V and 1 from J, leaving 7 bases between them. Per the germline V gene, CDR1 is MNHNS and CDR2 is SASEGT. CDR3 loop: CASSEGTQNTEAFF. CDR3 sequence (DNA): TGTGCCAGCAGTGAAGGTACACAGAACACTGAAGCTTTCTTT.

The chain recombines TRBV20-1 with TRBJ2-4, with unresolved D. Trimming shortened V by 3 bases and J by 0 bases, and 12 bases separated the two germline ends. Germline lookup yields CDR1 DFQATT and CDR2 SNEGSKA (reference sequence). CDR3 length: 15 amino acids. In DNA form, the CDR3 reads TGCAGTGCTAGTGTCCCAGCACTAGCCAAAAACATTCAGTACTTC. Protein product: CSASVPALAKNIQYF.

This chain connects TRBV6-5 to TRBJ2-3; the match to TRBD2 covers 9 bases. V lost 4 bases and J lost 0; bases outside the gene matches: 11. Germline-derived CDR1 and CDR2 are MNHEY and SVGAGI. The CDR3 covers 18 residues. The CDR3 DNA sequence: TGTGCCAGCAGTTGGAAGGGGAGCGGGGGGCATAGCACAGATACGCAGTATTTT. Translated: CASSWKGSGGHSTDTQYF.

There are a few counts of this clonotype. The chain carries TRBV14 and TRBJ2-4; D may be TRBD1 (5 bases). The V end was cut by 3 bases, the J end by 0 bases, with 9 bases between. Germline-derived CDR1 and CDR2 are SGHDN and FVKESK. The CDR3 has 15 amino acids. CDR3 DNA sequence: TGTGCCAGCAGCCACCCGACAGAAGCCAAAAACATTCAGTACTTC. As protein: CASSHPTEAKNIQYF.

This clonotype counts as medium-sized. The chain recombines TRBV27 with TRBJ1-2; 7 positions agree with TRBD1. Trimming cost V 7 bases and J 4 bases; bases outside gene matches: 18. There are 17 residues in the CDR3. Germline CDR1 and CDR2: MNHEY and SMNVEV (reference sequence). The CDR3 loop is CASMPRDSLRGTYGYTF. DNA for the CDR3: TGTGCCAGCATGCCGCGGGACAGCCTTAGAGGGACCTATGGCTACACCTTC.

In its sample, this clonotype was seen a few times. The chain combines TRBV4-1 with TRBJ1-5; 8 nucleotides agree with TRBD1. Germline assignment: CDR1 MGHRA and CDR2 YSYEKL. This CDR3 comprises 17 residues. V was pared by 1 base and J by 5 bases, with 10 bases of the junction left unmatched. This CDR3 is CASSQAGAQGEYQPQHF. CDR3 DNA sequence: TGCGCCAGCAGCCAAGCCGGAGCACAGGGGGAATATCAGCCCCAGCATTTT.